This T cell receptor beta chain originates from a study of blood T cell repertoires in COVID-19 (dated by TCRdb to the early 2020s). Context from the whole study: Samples from collaborators originated in the United States, Italy and Spain and spanned both the acute and convalescent phases of COVID-19. The prospective study material was composed of cDNA or gDNA derived from T cells, B-cell-depleted T cells, or PBMCs. The dataset comprised deeply sampled blood TCRbeta repertoires from subjects exposed to, actively infected with, or recovered from COVID-19. The repertoires were released in a freely available public database meant as a resource for research on the immune response to SARS-CoV-2. Samples were obtained from the ongoing ImmuneRACE study (first 160 participants) and from some 1,300 subjects provided by 6 global collaborators. The sample metadata nearly always contained a de-identified subject ID, COVID-19 status, age in years and sex. Where available, HLA class I and class II types were taken from metadata supplied by the sample provider and were not determined by assay-based typing. The research as a whole found: The amount of clinical and demographic metadata varied by source and participant and was provided uncurated.

The CDR3 starts with the cysteine, ends with the phenylalanine, and has 17 residues. Solely the CDR3 DNA is kept, with 51 bases framed from the first base. At one collaborating source in Seattle, patients were enrolled during active infection and were followed longitudinally through the course of disease. Collaborating institutions collected whole blood in K2EDTA tubes following their own protocols. Collaborator samples were shipped for TCRbeta analysis as frozen whole blood, isolated PBMCs, or DNA extracted from either sample type. TCRbeta CDR3 regions were amplified from genomic DNA using the immunoSEQ Assay, a bias-controlled multiplex PCR. The authors' pipeline ran thus. Nucleated cell counts per sample were estimated from amplification of reference gene primers within the assay. To quantify the absolute abundance of each unique TCRbeta CDR3 rearrangement, sequence reads were collapsed and filtered. For each sample, productive Simpson clonality was calculated by taking the square root of Simpson's diversity index across productive rearrangements. The immuneACCESS repertoire file appears here via TCRdb, limited to in-frame rearrangements. These files lack a portion of the clones; in checked studies, under half of the deficit traces to unresolved V genes, and the cause of the others is not known. That table gives V, J and clone size, and the DNA gave D and trimming. The sample records around 480,000 clones, around 88% of which are singletons. 10% to 15% of the sample belongs to the ten largest clones.

As for this clone: Its antigen remains unidentified. Base qualities are missing; no much larger clone stands one base away.

The V and J genes are TRBV21-1 and TRBJ2-7; the listed D gene, TRBD1, was not tested against the DNA. TRBV21-1 is labeled a pseudogene. The receptor comes from a woman aged 50 to 60 with COVID-19, enrolled during active disease. The specimen sequenced was peripheral blood. The DNA sequence reads TGTGCCAGCAGCAAAGAACCAGGGGGCAATTCCTCCTACGAGCAGTACTTC. Its protein reads: CASSKEPGGNSSYEQYF.